What follows are 9 T cell receptor beta chains derived from one specimen sequenced in a study of blood T cell repertoires in COVID-19. Produced via immunoSEQ multiplex PCR; TCRdb's table is partial and in-frame only. The repertoire holds 200,000 to 250,000 clones, with roughly 79% as singletons. What was sequenced was PBMCs or T cells enriched from blood (not recorded which). Source of these receptors: a man in his forties who had recovered from COVID-19.

This sequence joins TRBV2 and TRBJ1-1; 8 positions agree with TRBD1. CDR1 is SNHLY and CDR2 is FYNNEI in the germline V gene. The CDR3 length is 12 residues. V gave up 6 bases and J gave up 12 bases; unmatched junction bases: 9. In nucleotides, the CDR3 is TGTGCCAGCAGAGCAGGGGGCGCGGGGTCTTTCTTT. It translates to CASRAGGAGSFF.

The rearrangement uses TRBV5-1 and TRBJ1-2; D unclear. There are 12 residues in the CDR3. The V gene's germline CDR1 is SGHRS and CDR2 YFSETQ. Between the trimmed V and J ends, which lost 0 bases and 7 bases, there was a span of 7 bases. The CDR3 loop reads CASSLDGGGYTF. The CDR3 nucleotides are TGCGCCAGCAGCTTGGATGGAGGTGGCTACACCTTC.

This clone was counted a few times. This chain connects TRBV9 to TRBJ2-2; TRBD2 matches at 8 bases. The CDR3 is 15 amino acids. The ends lost 4 bases at V and 4 bases at J; junction bases unmatched: 6. In germline, CDR1 is SGDLS, CDR2 YYNGEE. The CDR3 loop is CASSPRLASTGELFF. The CDR3 DNA follows: TGTGCCAGCAGCCCCCGACTAGCGAGCACCGGGGAGCTGTTTTTT.

This chain joins TRBV28 and TRBJ1-2; 7 bases agree with TRBD1. CDR1 is MDHEN and CDR2 is SYDVKM in the germline V gene. The CDR3 consists of 13 residues. Unmatched junction bases numbered 9, after V lost 7 bases and J lost 7 bases. The CDR3 sequence: CASTDRPGGGYTF. In DNA, the CDR3 is TGTGCCAGCACGGACAGGCCCGGGGGTGGCTACACCTTC.

The chain links TRBV5-1 to TRBJ1-2; 7 positions agree with TRBD1. Germline V gene sequence: CDR1 SGHRS, CDR2 YFSETQ. Trimming cost V 4 bases and J 3 bases; bases outside gene matches: 3. This CDR3 has 13 residues. CDR3 sequence reads: CASSIGQDYGYTF. Here the CDR3 DNA reads TGCGCCAGCAGCATCGGACAGGACTATGGCTACACCTTC. Complete variable domain (other parts from reference TRBV5-1 and TRBJ1-2): KAGVTQTPRYLIKTRGQQVTLSCSPISGHRSVSWYQQTPGQGLQFLFEYFSETQRNKGNFPGRFSGRQFSNSRSEMNVSTLELGDSALYLCASSIGQDYGYTFGSGTRLTVV.

This chain uses TRBV6-5 with TRBJ1-1; D is perhaps TRBD1 (6 bases). This CDR3 is built from 14 residues. Trimming removed 7 bases at V and 1 base at J, with 13 bases between. From germline, CDR1 is MNHEY and CDR2 SVGAGI. The CDR3 DNA reads TGTGCCAGCATCGATAGGGGGGGGAACACTGAAGCTTTCTTT. Its protein product is CASIDRGGNTEAFF.

This clone was recorded once. The rearrangement links TRBV28 to TRBJ2-1; the D gene is possibly TRBD2 (6 bases). The CDR3 loop spans 15 amino acids. Germline V CDR1 and CDR2: MDHEN, SYDVKM. V lost 3 bases and J lost 9, with 18 bases in between. Here the CDR3 reads CASSLSSGGWIEQFF. The CDR3 DNA reads as TGTGCCAGCAGTTTGAGCTCTGGGGGGTGGATTGAGCAGTTCTTC. Looking up the rest from reference TRBV28 and TRBJ2-1 gives the full variable domain: DVKVTQSSRYLVKRTGEKVFLECVQDMDHENMFWYRQDPGLGLRLIYFSYDVKMKEKGDIPEGYSVSREKKERFSLILESASTNQTSMYLCASSLSSGGWIEQFFGPGTRLTVL.

The chain recombines TRBV18 with TRBJ1-5; 11 bases line up with TRBD1. V lost 6 bases and J lost 1; bases outside the gene matches: 8. Germline V CDR1 and CDR2: KGHSH, LQKENI. The length of the CDR3 is 17 residues. This CDR3 is CASSRTGGARSNQPQHF. The CDR3 DNA is TGTGCCAGCTCGAGGACAGGGGGCGCGAGAAGCAATCAGCCCCAGCATTTT.

The chain recombines TRBV27 with TRBJ2-1; D might be TRBD2 (6 bases). V lost 3 bases, J lost 3 bases, and 18 bases lay in between. Per germline, CDR1 MNHEY and CDR2 SMNVEV (reference sequence). CDR3 size: 17 residues. The CDR3 reads CASSLGRGTPFYNEQFF. The DNA for the CDR3 is TGTGCCAGCAGTTTGGGCCGCGGGACCCCGTTCTACAATGAGCAGTTCTTC.